This T cell receptor beta chain is from a study of Graves' ophthalmopathy and Graves' hyperthyroidism. A few counts support this clonotype. Trimming removed 5 bases at V and 1 base at J, with 8 bases between. The CDR3 spans 13 residues. Germline loops: CDR1 SGHAT, CDR2 FQNNGV. Scientists amplified the TCR beta CDR3 regions from RNA transcripts. After a first-round RT-PCR with HTBI primers, a second-round multiplex PCR was run. TCRdb ran MiXCR on the multiplex PCR reads and lists one entry per CDR3 protein. The table records over a million distinct CDR3 sequences, about 40% of them present only once. This receptor was identified in an adult man with Graves' hyperthyroidism. The rearrangement uses TRBV11-2 and TRBJ2-5; D unclear. Sequencing input: peripheral blood or thyroid tissue (not recorded which). CDR3 DNA: TGTGCCAGCAGCGTCCGTCCCCAAGAGACCCAGTACTTC. It encodes CASSVRPQETQYF.